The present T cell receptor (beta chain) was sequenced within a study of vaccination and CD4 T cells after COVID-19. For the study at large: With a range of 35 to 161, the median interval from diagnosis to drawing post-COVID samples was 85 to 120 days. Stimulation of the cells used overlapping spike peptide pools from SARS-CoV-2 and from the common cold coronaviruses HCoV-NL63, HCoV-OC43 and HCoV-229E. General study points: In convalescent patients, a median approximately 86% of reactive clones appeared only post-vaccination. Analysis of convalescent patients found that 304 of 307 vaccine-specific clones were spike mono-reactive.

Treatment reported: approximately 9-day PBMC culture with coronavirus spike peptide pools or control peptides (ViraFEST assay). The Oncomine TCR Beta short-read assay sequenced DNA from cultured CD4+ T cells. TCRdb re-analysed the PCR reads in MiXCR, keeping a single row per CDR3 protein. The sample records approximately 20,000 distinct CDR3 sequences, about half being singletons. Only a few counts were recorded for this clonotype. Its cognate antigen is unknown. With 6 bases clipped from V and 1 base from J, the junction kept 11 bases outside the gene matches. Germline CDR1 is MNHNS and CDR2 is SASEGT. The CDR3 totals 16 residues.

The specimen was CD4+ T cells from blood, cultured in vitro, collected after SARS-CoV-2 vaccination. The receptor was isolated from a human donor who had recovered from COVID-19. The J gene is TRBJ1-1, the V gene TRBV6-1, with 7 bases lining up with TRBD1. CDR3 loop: CASRFSPTGRNTEAFF. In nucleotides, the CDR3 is TGTGCCAGCAGGTTTTCCCCGACAGGGAGGAACACTGAAGCTTTCTTT.